This TCR beta chain was captured in a study of T cell responses to AZD1222 COVID-19 vaccine. General study results and limits: Seropositive status at baseline applied to only 5 to 7 AZD1222 recipients. Unmutated variant regions are reportedly targeted by nearly half of spike-specific TCRs. Across the whole spike, CD4 TCRs peaked at regions 160-218 and 743-854.

Germline V gene data show CDR1 as SGHRS and CDR2 as YFSETQ. CDR3 length: 14 residues. Of note for this clone: The antigen remains undetermined.

The protocol was immunoSEQ multiplex PCR, while the TCRdb copy is restricted to in-frame clones and leaves out a portion. The sample shows about 140,000 clones, about 92% of them seen only once. The sequence derives from an adult in good health. The V and J genes are TRBV5-1 and TRBJ2-7; the match to TRBD2 covers 10 bases. This specimen consisted of peripheral blood, obtained on day 0 of AZD1222 vaccination. CDR3 residues: CATKEGTSEGEQYF. In nucleotides, the CDR3 is TGCGCGACAAAGGAAGGGACTAGCGAGGGCGAGCAGTACTTC.